The source of this TCR beta chain is a study of cytomegalovirus exposure and HLA in healthy donors. About the study: Prior work identified more than 90 million unique TCR beta sequences in some 200 million T cells.

Researchers ran the PCR with 60 Vbeta and 13 Jbeta primers. Assay: immunoSEQ multiplex PCR; the TCRdb copy retains only in-frame clones and omits some. The sample includes under 50,000 clones, approximately 67% of them seen just once. This CDR3 is 16 amino acids long. Germline CDR1 LNHNV, CDR2 YYDKDF (reference sequence). J lost 3 bases, V lost 0 bases, and 5 bases had no gene match. The rearrangement uses TRBV15 and TRBJ2-7, with TRBD2 identical over 10 bases. The clonotype was recovered from a man between 25 and 39 years old in good health and CMV-seronegative. What was sequenced was PBMCs. Written as DNA, the CDR3 is TGTGCCACCAGCAGAGATCGGGCTAGCGGGAGCTACGAGCAGTACTTC. It specifies CATSRDRASGSYEQYF.